The clone carrying this TCR beta chain was seen only a few times. Antigen specificity is unknown. Germline values: CDR1 MGHDK, CDR2 SYGVNS. This CDR3 is 15 amino acids long. The V gene lost 3 bases and the J gene lost 5 bases, with 14 bases spanning the gap. This sample is part of a study of cytomegalovirus exposure and HLA in healthy donors. Overall study results and limits: In a later analysis, CMV-associated beta chains were mostly HLA-associated, it appeared.

60 Vbeta and 13 Jbeta primers were used in PCR. Sequencing used immunoSEQ multiplex PCR; TCRdb keeps in-frame clones, though not all of them. This sample yields about 130,000 clones, of which 75% to 85% are seen a single time; 2.5% belongs to the top ten. The sequence was collected from a man aged 30 to 39 in good health and CMV-seronegative. The material sequenced was PBMCs. This chain connects TRBV25-1 to TRBJ1-5, with D possibly being TRBD1 (6 bases). The CDR3 loop is CASSEGDRPDQPQHF. The CDR3 nucleotides are TGTGCCAGCAGTGAGGGAGACAGGCCAGATCAGCCCCAGCATTTT.